The 18 T cell receptor beta chains reported below all come from one sample, sequenced in a study of shared clonotypes between healthy human individuals. Profiling relied on immunoSEQ multiplex PCR, and the TCRdb table lists in-frame clones only, not all of them. The profile shows about 960,000 clones, 76% of them singletons. The sample comprised memory CD4+ T cells sorted from blood. Subset here: CD45RA-negative fraction. Receptors were obtained from a man aged 18-30 years in good health.

This clone was counted a few times. The chain joins TRBV18 to TRBJ1-4, with D perhaps TRBD1 (6 bases). Looked up from germline, CDR1 is KGHSH and CDR2 is LQKENI. This CDR3 comprises 16 residues. Trimming removed 3 bases from V and 4 bases from J, with 15 bases in between. CDR3 DNA: TGTGCCAGCTCACCCGGGACAAGAGCCTATAATGAAAAACTGTTTTTT. Amino acid sequence: CASSPGTRAYNEKLFF.

Remarks on this clone: The same CDR3 is also encoded by other DNA sequences in this sample. The chain combines TRBV7-9 with TRBJ2-7, with 14 bases fitting TRBD2. CDR3 length equals 14 residues. The germline gives CDR1 SEHNR, CDR2 FQNEAQ (reference sequence). After removal of 3 bases from V and 5 bases from J, the junction contained 0 bases not matched to a gene. The CDR3 nucleotides read TGTGCCAGCAGCTTGGGACTAGCGGGAGACGAGCAGTACTTC. It codes for CASSLGLAGDEQYF.

J is TRBJ2-2 and V is TRBV14, with 7 bases aligning to TRBD1. CDR1 and CDR2 (germline): SGHDN, FVKESK. V trimming: 4 bases; J trimming: 0 bases; junction bases outside the gene matches: 8. This CDR3 region has 17 residues. CDR3 DNA sequence: TGTGCCAGCAGCCTTTACTCCGGGACAGCGAACACCGGGGAGCTGTTTTTT. Amino acid sequence: CASSLYSGTANTGELFF.

V usage is TRBV6-5 and J usage is TRBJ1-1, with D possibly matching TRBD1 (5 bases). Trimming removed 0 bases at V and 9 bases at J, with 17 bases between. CDR1 and CDR2 (germline): MNHEY, SVGAGI. The CDR3 is made up of 15 amino acids. DNA of the CDR3: TGTGCCAGCAGTTACTCGATCACAGCAGGGTTACAAGCTTTCTTT. It specifies CASSYSITAGLQAFF.

The gene calls are TRBV6-6 and TRBJ2-3, with 8 bases lining up with TRBD2. CDR3 length: 15 amino acids. From germline, CDR1 is MNHNY and CDR2 SVGAGI (reference sequence). With 7 bases clipped from V and 5 bases from J, the junction kept 11 bases outside the gene matches. The CDR3 nucleotides read TGTGCCAGCACCGACAGGCGGGAGGTGGGAGATACGCAGTATTTT. Translation: CASTDRREVGDTQYF.

The gene calls are TRBV7-2 and TRBJ1-1, with 7 bases aligning to TRBD1. The CDR3 is made up of 14 amino acids. J gave up 3 bases and V 2 bases, and 3 bases lay outside the gene matches. The germline V gene has CDR1 SGHTA and CDR2 FQGNSA. The chain's CDR3 is CASSLSGGYTEAFF. CDR3 in DNA: TGTGCCAGCAGCTTATCAGGGGGGTACACTGAAGCTTTCTTT.

This clone showed up just once. V is TRBV19 and J is TRBJ1-6; the D gene is possibly TRBD1 (5 bases). V lost 3 bases, J lost 8 bases, and 14 bases lay in between. The germline CDR1 and CDR2 sequences are LNHDA and SQIVND (reference sequence). The CDR3 length is 15 residues. This CDR3 is CASSMSGIGDSPLHF. The CDR3 nucleotides read TGTGCCAGTAGTATGTCAGGGATCGGAGATTCACCCCTCCACTTT.

This clone was seen repeatedly, ten times or more. The chain has TRBV5-1 and TRBJ2-5; D is perhaps TRBD1 (5 bases). The V end lost 0 bases, the J end lost 8 bases, and 11 bases lay between the germline ends. The germline V gene has CDR1 SGHRS and CDR2 YFSETQ. CDR3 length equals 13 residues. CDR3 DNA: TGCGCCAGCAGCTTGGAGGCAGGGAAAACCCAGTACTTC. Translating it yields CASSLEAGKTQYF.

The gene calls are TRBV28 and TRBJ1-6; D unclear. The CDR3 has 16 amino acids. The germline V and J ends were trimmed by 1 base and 0 bases, with 7 bases remaining between them. The germline V gene has CDR1 MDHEN and CDR2 SYDVKM. CDR3 loop: CASSLSPNSYNSPLHF. The DNA of the CDR3 is TGTGCCAGCAGTTTATCACCGAACTCCTATAATTCACCCCTCCACTTT.

The chain uses TRBV19 and TRBJ1-3, with D possibly being TRBD1 (5 bases). Germline loops: CDR1 LNHDA, CDR2 SQIVND (reference sequence). V was shortened by 3 bases and J by 0 bases, with 12 bases between the two germline ends. The CDR3 spans 16 residues. CDR3 amino acids: CASSMDPQGSGNTIYF. The DNA of the CDR3 is TGTGCCAGTAGTATGGACCCCCAGGGCTCTGGAAACACCATATATTTT.

The chain uses TRBV28 and TRBJ1-1; D remains unclear. Germline V gene sequence: CDR1 MDHEN, CDR2 SYDVKM. This CDR3 has 13 amino acids. The V and J ends lost 4 bases and 3 bases respectively, with 9 bases between them. CDR3 DNA: TGTGCCAGCAGTTCCCCCCATGACACTGAAGCTTTCTTT. It specifies CASSSPHDTEAFF.

Turning to this clone: This likely stems from a read error, as it lies one base from a far larger clone. The CDR3 loop is CANSTGTGVSGANVLTF. The DNA for the CDR3 is TGTGCCAACAGTACCGGGACAGGGGTTTCTGGGGCCAACGTCCTGACTTTC. J is TRBJ2-6 and V is TRBV25-1; 10 bases fit TRBD1. In germline, CDR1 is MGHDK, CDR2 SYGVNS. This CDR3 is built from 17 residues.

The J gene is TRBJ1-4, the V gene TRBV7-2; the D is unclear. V was clipped by 5 bases and J by 0 bases, with 4 bases between them. The CDR3 has 13 amino acids. The germline V gene has CDR1 SGHTA and CDR2 FQGNSA. The CDR3 is CASSRATNEKLFF. The CDR3 bases are TGTGCCAGCAGCCGTGCAACTAATGAAAAACTGTTTTTT.

The chain has TRBV5-4 and TRBJ2-5; a possible D gene is TRBD1 (5 bases). CDR1 and CDR2 from the germline V gene are SGHNT and YYREEE (reference sequence). Trimming left V 0 bases short and J 5 bases short, with 11 bases between. The CDR3 is 14 amino acids. The CDR3 coding sequence is TGTGCCAGCAGCTTGGAAGGGGTAGGGGAGACCCAGTACTTC. This translates into CASSLEGVGETQYF.

The chain combines TRBV30 with TRBJ2-7; 10 nucleotides agree with TRBD1. Germline values: CDR1 GTSNPN, CDR2 SVGIG (reference sequence). The V and J ends lost 4 bases and 3 bases, in that order; junction bases with no gene match: 3. The CDR3 is 13 residues long. In DNA form, the CDR3 reads TGTGCCTGGACGGGACAGGGGTACTACGAGCAGTACTTC. Its protein is CAWTGQGYYEQYF.

This clone was seen once. The chain links TRBV18 to TRBJ2-4, with D unclear. Trimming took 6 bases from V and 9 from J, leaving 12 bases between them. This CDR3 contains 12 residues. Germline V gene data show CDR1 as KGHSH and CDR2 as LQKENI. CDR3 sequence reads: CASSSRIGIQYF. The CDR3 DNA reads TGTGCCAGCTCCTCTAGAATTGGCATTCAGTACTTC.

The chain employs TRBV7-2 and TRBJ2-1; 8 bases agree with TRBD1. The germline gives CDR1 SGHTA, CDR2 FQGNSA. Germline trimming cut 1 base from V and 6 bases from J; bases unmatched to any gene: 8. CDR3 length equals 16 residues. Here the CDR3 DNA reads TGTGCCAGCAGCTTAGTAGGGACAGGACTCCTCAATGAGCAGTTCTTC. It specifies CASSLVGTGLLNEQFF.

This chain links TRBV5-1 with TRBJ2-3; 8 bases are shared with TRBD2. CDR3 length: 14 amino acids. V shed 10 bases and J 3 bases; nucleotides not matched to a gene: 10. Germline V gives CDR1 SGHRS, CDR2 YFSETQ. CDR3 DNA: TGCGCCTCCGCACCGGGGGGGGCAACAGATACGCAGTATTTT. Translating it yields CASAPGGATDTQYF. Based on the CDR3 plus reference TRBV5-1 and TRBJ2-3, the full variable domain is KAGVTQTPRYLIKTRGQQVTLSCSPISGHRSVSWYQQTPGQGLQFLFEYFSETQRNKGNFPGRFSGRQFSNSRSEMNVSTLELGDSALYLCASAPGGATDTQYFGPGTRLTVL.